A single sample gave rise to the 12 T cell receptor beta chains below, sequenced in a study of blood T cells in healthy people across ages. Primers used in a second PCR of roughly 6 to 11 cycles were a sample-barcoded 5' primer and a J-beta primer mix. TCRdb used MiXCR to reprocess the 5' RACE reads, holding one entry per CDR3 protein. The table lists about 1.1 million distinct CDR3 sequences, roughly two fifths of them singletons. The sample taken for sequencing was blood. These receptors all stem from a man younger than 30 in good health.

The chain employs TRBV6-1 and TRBJ2-3, with 7 nucleotides matching TRBD2. V gave up 3 bases and J gave up 1 base; unmatched junction bases: 10. Germline CDR1 MNHNS, CDR2 SASEGT. The CDR3 totals 17 residues. CDR3 sequence reads: CASSELFSSGRTDTQYF. CDR3 nucleotide sequence: TGTGCCAGCAGTGAGCTCTTTTCTAGCGGACGCACAGATACGCAGTATTTT.

This clonotype was observed at least ten times. The rearrangement links TRBV10-3 to TRBJ1-2; the match to TRBD1 covers 7 bases. V shed 3 bases, J shed 2 bases, and the junction held 3 bases outside the gene matches. CDR1 is ENHRY, CDR2 SYGVKD, per germline. The CDR3 runs 14 residues. The DNA for the CDR3 is TGTGCCATCAGTGAAGGGACAGAGAACTATGGCTACACCTTC. This translates into CAISEGTENYGYTF.

This sequence joins TRBV4-3 and TRBJ1-4; D remains unclear. The CDR3 contains 16 residues. The germline CDR1 and CDR2 sequences are LGHNA and YSLEER. Deletions cut 0 bases from V and 4 bases from J, with 12 bases between. The CDR3 nucleotides are TGCGCCAGCAGCCAAGACGGACCTCCTGTTAATGAAAAACTGTTTTTT. As protein: CASSQDGPPVNEKLFF.

This clonotype was seen only a few times. The V call is TRBV5-1, the J call TRBJ1-1; perhaps TRBD1 as D (5 bases). This CDR3 region has 13 residues. Germline CDR1 reads SGHRS; CDR2 reads YFSETQ. V lost 0 bases and J lost 11, with 14 bases in between. The CDR3, as DNA: TGCGCCAGCAGCTTGGGGGGCCCTGTAACCGCTTTCTTT. Its protein is CASSLGGPVTAFF.

This clonotype appeared many times. The CDR3 sequence: CASSPGDSTDTQYF. The CDR3 coding sequence is TGCGCCAGCAGCCCGGGAGACAGCACAGATACGCAGTATTTT. The rearrangement links TRBV5-1 to TRBJ2-3, with D perhaps TRBD2 (6 bases). The CDR3 totals 14 residues. Trimming took 4 bases from V and 0 from J, leaving 9 bases between them. The germline V gene encodes CDR1 SGHRS and CDR2 YFSETQ. Variable domain in full (rest from reference TRBV5-1 and TRBJ2-3): KAGVTQTPRYLIKTRGQQVTLSCSPISGHRSVSWYQQTPGQGLQFLFEYFSETQRNKGNFPGRFSGRQFSNSRSEMNVSTLELGDSALYLCASSPGDSTDTQYFGPGTRLTVL.

The rearrangement links TRBV7-6 to TRBJ2-3, with 7 bases lining up with TRBD1. CDR3 length: 16 amino acids. CDR1 is SGHVS and CDR2 is FNYEAQ in the germline V gene. The ends lost 5 bases at V and 3 bases at J; junction bases unmatched: 11. CDR3: CASSHRGAGRTDTQYF. In nucleotides, the CDR3 is TGTGCCAGCAGCCACAGGGGTGCGGGTCGGACAGATACGCAGTATTTT.

This clonotype showed up just a few times. The V call is TRBV4-3, the J call TRBJ1-5; 8 bases fit TRBD1. Germline-derived CDR1 and CDR2 are LGHNA and YSLEER. The CDR3 is 16 residues long. Trimming at V came to 0 bases and at J to 5 bases, leaving 6 bases not matched to a gene. CDR3 amino acids: CASSQDFRTGYQPQHF. The CDR3 DNA reads TGCGCCAGCAGCCAAGATTTTCGGACAGGGTATCAGCCCCAGCATTTT.

This sequence joins TRBV6-2 or TRBV6-3 and TRBJ1-2; 10 bases match TRBD1. Germline lookup yields CDR1 MNHEY and CDR2 SVGEGT. Germline trimming cut 2 bases from V and 5 bases from J; bases unmatched to any gene: 8. This CDR3 has 16 residues. The CDR3 is CASSYPRDRGPYGYTF. The CDR3, as DNA: TGTGCCAGCAGTTACCCTCGGGACAGGGGTCCATATGGCTACACCTTC.

The count of this clonotype is one. This chain uses TRBV5-5 with TRBJ2-1, with 10 bases fitting TRBD1. V shed 3 bases and J 10 bases; nucleotides not matched to a gene: 13. The CDR3 covers 16 residues. The V gene's germline CDR1 is SGHKS and CDR2 YYEKEE (reference sequence). The CDR3: CASSSSGQGFPYEQFF. DNA of the CDR3: TGTGCCAGCAGCTCTTCGGGACAGGGGTTCCCCTACGAGCAGTTCTTC.

This clonotype turned up a few times. The chain carries TRBV5-6 and TRBJ1-2; no firm D call. Germline V gene sequence: CDR1 SGHDT, CDR2 YYEEEE. The CDR3 contains 16 residues. V was shortened by 4 bases and J by 1 base, with 17 bases between the two germline ends. CDR3 nucleotides: TGTGCCAGCAGCCCGACCGGTTATACGGGTAACTATGGCTACACCTTC. Its translation: CASSPTGYTGNYGYTF.

In this sample, this clonotype turned up a few times. V and J are TRBV5-1 and TRBJ2-1, with 8 bases fitting TRBD1. This CDR3 has 12 residues. The germline V gene has CDR1 SGHRS and CDR2 YFSETQ. With 6 bases clipped from V and 7 bases from J, the junction kept 3 bases outside the gene matches. This chain's CDR3 is CASTRQGNEQFF. CDR3 bases: TGCGCCAGCACGCGACAGGGGAATGAGCAGTTCTTC. The full variable domain, in which reference TRBV5-1 and TRBJ2-1 provide the parts outside the CDR3, is KAGVTQTPRYLIKTRGQQVTLSCSPISGHRSVSWYQQTPGQGLQFLFEYFSETQRNKGNFPGRFSGRQFSNSRSEMNVSTLELGDSALYLCASTRQGNEQFFGPGTRLTVL.

There are a few counts of this clonotype. The chain links TRBV2 to TRBJ2-2, with D tentatively TRBD1 (6 bases). Germline V gene data show CDR1 as SNHLY and CDR2 as FYNNEI. V dropped 8 bases and J dropped 8 bases, with 9 bases sitting between them. The CDR3 covers 11 residues. The CDR3 here is CASLDRGELFF. The CDR3 nucleotides are TGTGCCAGCCTTGACAGGGGGGAGCTGTTTTTT.